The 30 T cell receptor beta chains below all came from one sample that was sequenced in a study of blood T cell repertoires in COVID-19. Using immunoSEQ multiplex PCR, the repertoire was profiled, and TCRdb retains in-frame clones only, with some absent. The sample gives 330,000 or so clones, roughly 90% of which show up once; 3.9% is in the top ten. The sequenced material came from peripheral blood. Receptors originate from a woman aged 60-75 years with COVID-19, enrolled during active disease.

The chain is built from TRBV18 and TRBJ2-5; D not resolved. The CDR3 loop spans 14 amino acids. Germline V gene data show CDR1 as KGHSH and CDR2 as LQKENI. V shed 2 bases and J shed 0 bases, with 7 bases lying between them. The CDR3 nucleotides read TGTGCCAGCTCACCAAGCAGGAACCAAGAGACCCAGTACTTC. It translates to CASSPSRNQETQYF.

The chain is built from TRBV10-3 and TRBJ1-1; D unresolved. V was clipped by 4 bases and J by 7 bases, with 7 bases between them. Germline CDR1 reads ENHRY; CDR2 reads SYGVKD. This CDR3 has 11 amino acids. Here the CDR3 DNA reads TGTGCCATCAGTGGGGGAGTTGAAGCTTTCTTT. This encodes CAISGGVEAFF.

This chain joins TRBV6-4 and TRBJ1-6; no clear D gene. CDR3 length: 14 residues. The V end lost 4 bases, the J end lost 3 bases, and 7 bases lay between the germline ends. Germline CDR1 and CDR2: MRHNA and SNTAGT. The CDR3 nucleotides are TGTGCCAGCAGTGCGGAGGGCTATAATTCACCCCTCCACTTT. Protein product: CASSAEGYNSPLHF.

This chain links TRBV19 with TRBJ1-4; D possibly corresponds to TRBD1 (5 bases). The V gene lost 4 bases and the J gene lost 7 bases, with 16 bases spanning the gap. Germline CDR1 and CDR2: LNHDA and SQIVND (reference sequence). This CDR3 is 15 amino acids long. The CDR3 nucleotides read TGTGCCAGTAGTACGATACAGGTTCCGGCTGAAAAACTGTTTTTT. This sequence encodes CASSTIQVPAEKLFF.

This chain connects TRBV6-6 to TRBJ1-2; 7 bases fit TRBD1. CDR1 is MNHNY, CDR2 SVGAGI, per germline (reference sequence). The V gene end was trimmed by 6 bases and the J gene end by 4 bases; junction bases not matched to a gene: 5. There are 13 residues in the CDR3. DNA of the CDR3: TGTGCCAGCAGAGCCGGGACAGCCTATGGCTACACCTTC. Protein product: CASRAGTAYGYTF.

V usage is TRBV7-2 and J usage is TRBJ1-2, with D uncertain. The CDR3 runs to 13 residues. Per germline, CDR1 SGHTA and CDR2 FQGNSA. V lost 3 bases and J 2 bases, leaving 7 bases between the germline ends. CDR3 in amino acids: CASSLRRNYGYTF. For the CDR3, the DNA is TGTGCCAGCAGCTTGAGGCGGAACTATGGCTACACCTTC.

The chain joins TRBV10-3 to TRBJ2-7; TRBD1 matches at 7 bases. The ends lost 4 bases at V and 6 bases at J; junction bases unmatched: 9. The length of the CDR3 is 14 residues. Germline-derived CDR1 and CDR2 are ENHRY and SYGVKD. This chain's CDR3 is CAISGAGGWVEQYF. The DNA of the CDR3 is TGTGCCATCAGTGGGGCAGGGGGTTGGGTCGAGCAGTACTTC.

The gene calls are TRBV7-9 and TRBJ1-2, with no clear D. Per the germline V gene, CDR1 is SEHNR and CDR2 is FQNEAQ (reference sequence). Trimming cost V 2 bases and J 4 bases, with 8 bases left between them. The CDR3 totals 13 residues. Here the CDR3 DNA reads TGTGCCAGCAGCTTACTGGCGGTCTATGGCTACACCTTC. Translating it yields CASSLLAVYGYTF.

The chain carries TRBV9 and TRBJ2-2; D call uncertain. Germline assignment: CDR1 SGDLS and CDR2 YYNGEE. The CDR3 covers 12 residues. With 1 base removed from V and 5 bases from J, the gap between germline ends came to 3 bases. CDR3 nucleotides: TGTGCCAGCAGCGTATCTACCGGGGAGCTGTTTTTT. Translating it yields CASSVSTGELFF.

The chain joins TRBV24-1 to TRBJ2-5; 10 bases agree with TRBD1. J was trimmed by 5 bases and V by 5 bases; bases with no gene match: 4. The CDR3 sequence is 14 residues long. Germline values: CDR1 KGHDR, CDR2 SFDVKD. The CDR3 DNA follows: TGTGCCACCAGTGGCGGGACAGGGGAGGAGACCCAGTACTTC. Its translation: CATSGGTGEETQYF.

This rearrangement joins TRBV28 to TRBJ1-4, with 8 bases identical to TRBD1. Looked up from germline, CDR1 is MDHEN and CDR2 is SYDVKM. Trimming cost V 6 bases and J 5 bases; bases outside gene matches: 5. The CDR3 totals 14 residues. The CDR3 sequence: CASRGGTGNEKLFF. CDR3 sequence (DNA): TGTGCCAGCAGAGGGGGGACAGGAAATGAAAAACTGTTTTTT.

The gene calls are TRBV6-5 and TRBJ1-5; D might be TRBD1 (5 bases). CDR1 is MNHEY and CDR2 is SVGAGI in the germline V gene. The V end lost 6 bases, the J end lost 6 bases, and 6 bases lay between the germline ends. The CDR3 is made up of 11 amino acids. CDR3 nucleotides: TGTGCCAGCAGCGACAGTCAGCCCCAGCATTTT. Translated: CASSDSQPQHF.

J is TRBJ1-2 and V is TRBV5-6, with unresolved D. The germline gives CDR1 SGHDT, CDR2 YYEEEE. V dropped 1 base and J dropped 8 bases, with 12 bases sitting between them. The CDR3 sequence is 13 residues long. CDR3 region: CASSLPYYLGYTF. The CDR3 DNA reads TGTGCCAGCAGCTTGCCTTACTACTTGGGCTACACCTTC.

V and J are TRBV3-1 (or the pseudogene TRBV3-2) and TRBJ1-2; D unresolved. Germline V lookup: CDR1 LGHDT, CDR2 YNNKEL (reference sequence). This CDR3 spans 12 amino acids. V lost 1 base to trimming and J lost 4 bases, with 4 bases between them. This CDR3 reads CASSQAVYGYTF. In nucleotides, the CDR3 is TGTGCCAGCAGCCAAGCAGTCTATGGCTACACCTTC.

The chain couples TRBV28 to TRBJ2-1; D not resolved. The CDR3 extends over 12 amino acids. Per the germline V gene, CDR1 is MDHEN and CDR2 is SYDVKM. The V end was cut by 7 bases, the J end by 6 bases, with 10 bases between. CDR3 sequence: CASMKRGNEQFF. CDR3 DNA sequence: TGTGCCAGCATGAAGCGAGGCAATGAGCAGTTCTTC.

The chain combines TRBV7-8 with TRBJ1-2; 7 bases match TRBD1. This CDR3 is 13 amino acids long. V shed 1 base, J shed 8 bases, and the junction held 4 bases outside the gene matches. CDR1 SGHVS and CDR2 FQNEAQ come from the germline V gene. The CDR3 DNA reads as TGTGCCAGCAGCTTAGGACAGGGAGGAGGCTACACCTTC. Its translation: CASSLGQGGGYTF. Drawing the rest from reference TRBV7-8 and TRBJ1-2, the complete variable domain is GAGVSQSPRYKVAKRGQDVALRCDPISGHVSLFWYQQALGQGPEFLTYFQNEAQLDKSGLPSDRFFAERPEGSVSTLKIQRTQQEDSAVYLCASSLGQGGGYTFGSGTRLTVV.

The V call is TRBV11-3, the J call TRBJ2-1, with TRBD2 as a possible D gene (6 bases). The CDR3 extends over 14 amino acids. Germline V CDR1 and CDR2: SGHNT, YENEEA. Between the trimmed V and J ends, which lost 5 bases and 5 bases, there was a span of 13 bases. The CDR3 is CASSHGGSDNEQFF. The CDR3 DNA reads TGTGCCAGCAGCCACGGGGGTTCGGACAATGAGCAGTTCTTC.

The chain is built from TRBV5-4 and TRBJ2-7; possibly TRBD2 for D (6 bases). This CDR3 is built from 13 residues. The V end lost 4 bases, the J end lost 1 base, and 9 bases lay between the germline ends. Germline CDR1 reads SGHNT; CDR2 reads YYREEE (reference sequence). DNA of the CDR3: TGTGCCAGCAGCGGGGACTGGTCCTACGAGCAGTACTTC. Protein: CASSGDWSYEQYF.

CDR3 sequence reads: CASSPDGQGSGYTF. The CDR3 nucleotides are TGCGCCAGCAGCCCGGATGGACAGGGGAGTGGCTACACCTTC. The J gene is TRBJ1-2, the V gene TRBV5-1, with 9 bases that match TRBD1. The length of the CDR3 is 14 residues. V lost 4 bases to trimming and J lost 7 bases; unmatched junction nucleotides: 8. Germline-derived CDR1 and CDR2 are SGHRS and YFSETQ. The whole variable domain, filled in from reference TRBV5-1 and TRBJ1-2, reads KAGVTQTPRYLIKTRGQQVTLSCSPISGHRSVSWYQQTPGQGLQFLFEYFSETQRNKGNFPGRFSGRQFSNSRSEMNVSTLELGDSALYLCASSPDGQGSGYTFGSGTRLTVV.

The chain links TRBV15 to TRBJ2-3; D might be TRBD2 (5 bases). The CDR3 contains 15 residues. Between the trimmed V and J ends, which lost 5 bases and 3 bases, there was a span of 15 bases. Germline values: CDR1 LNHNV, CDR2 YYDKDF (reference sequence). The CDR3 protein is CATSGVGAATDTQYF. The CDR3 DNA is TGTGCCACCAGCGGGGTGGGAGCGGCTACAGATACGCAGTATTTT.

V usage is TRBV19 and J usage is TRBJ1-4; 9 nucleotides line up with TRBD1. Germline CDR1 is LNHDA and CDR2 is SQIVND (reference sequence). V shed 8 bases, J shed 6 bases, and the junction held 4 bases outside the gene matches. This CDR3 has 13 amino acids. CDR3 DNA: TGTGCCAGTCGGGACAGGGTTGATGAAAAACTGTTTTTT. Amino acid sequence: CASRDRVDEKLFF.

The CDR3 reads CASSRELTEQFF. The CDR3 DNA reads as TGTGCCAGCAGCCGGGAACTAACTGAGCAGTTCTTC. The chain links TRBV5-5 to TRBJ2-1; D possibly corresponds to TRBD2 (5 bases). Trimming cost V 4 bases and J 9 bases, with 11 bases left between them. This CDR3 has 12 amino acids. In germline, CDR1 is SGHKS, CDR2 YYEKEE (reference sequence).

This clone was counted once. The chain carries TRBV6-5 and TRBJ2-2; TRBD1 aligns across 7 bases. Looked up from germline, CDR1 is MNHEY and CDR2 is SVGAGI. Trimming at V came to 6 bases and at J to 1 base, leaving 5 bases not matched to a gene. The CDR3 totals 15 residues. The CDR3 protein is CASSPRQGNTGELFF. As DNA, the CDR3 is TGTGCCAGCAGCCCAAGACAGGGGAACACCGGGGAGCTGTTTTTT.

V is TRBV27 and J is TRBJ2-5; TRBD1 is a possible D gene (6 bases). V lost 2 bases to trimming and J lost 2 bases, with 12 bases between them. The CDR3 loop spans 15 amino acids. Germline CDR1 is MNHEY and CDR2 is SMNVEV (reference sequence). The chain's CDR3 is CASSLGPGEQETQYF. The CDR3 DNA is TGTGCCAGCAGTTTAGGTCCAGGGGAGCAAGAGACCCAGTACTTC.

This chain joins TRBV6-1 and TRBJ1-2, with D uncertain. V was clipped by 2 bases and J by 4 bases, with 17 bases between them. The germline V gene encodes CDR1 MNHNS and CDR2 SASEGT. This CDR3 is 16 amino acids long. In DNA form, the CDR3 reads TGTGCCAGCAGTGAAAAGTTTTACCCTACGATCTATGGCTACACCTTC. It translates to CASSEKFYPTIYGYTF.

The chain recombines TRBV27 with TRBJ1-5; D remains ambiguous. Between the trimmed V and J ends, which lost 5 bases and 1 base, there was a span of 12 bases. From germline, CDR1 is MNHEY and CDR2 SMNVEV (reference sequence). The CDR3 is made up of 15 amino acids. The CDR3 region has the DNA TGTGCCAGCAGTATCCGACACGAGAGCAATCAGCCCCAGCATTTT. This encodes CASSIRHESNQPQHF.

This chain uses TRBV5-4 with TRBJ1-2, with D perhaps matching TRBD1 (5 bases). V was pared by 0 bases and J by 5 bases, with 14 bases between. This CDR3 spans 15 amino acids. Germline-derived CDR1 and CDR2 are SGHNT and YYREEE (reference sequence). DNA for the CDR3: TGTGCCAGCAGCTTGGCAGTCCCCGGGGGGTATGGCTACACCTTC. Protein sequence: CASSLAVPGGYGYTF.

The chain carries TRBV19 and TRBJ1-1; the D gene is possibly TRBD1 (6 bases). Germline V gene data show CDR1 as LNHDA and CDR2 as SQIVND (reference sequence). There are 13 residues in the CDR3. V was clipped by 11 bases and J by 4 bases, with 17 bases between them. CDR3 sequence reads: CACTGTVRTEAFF. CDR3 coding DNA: TGTGCCTGCACAGGGACCGTACGCACTGAAGCTTTCTTT.

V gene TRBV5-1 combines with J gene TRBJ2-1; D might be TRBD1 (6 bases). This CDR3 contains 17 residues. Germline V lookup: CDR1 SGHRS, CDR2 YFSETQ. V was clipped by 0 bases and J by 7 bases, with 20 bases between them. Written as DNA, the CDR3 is TGCGCCAGCAGCTTGGCCCGCGGATACAGGGTGTTAAATGAGCAGTTCTTC. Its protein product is CASSLARGYRVLNEQFF.

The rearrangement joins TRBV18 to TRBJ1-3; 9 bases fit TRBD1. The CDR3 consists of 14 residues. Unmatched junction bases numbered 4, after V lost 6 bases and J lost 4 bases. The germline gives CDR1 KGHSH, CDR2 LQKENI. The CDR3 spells CASSTGTGGNTIYF. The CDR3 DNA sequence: TGTGCCAGCTCGACCGGGACAGGGGGAAACACCATATATTTT.